This entry is about one TCR beta chain. Antigen specificity is unknown. Data came from immunoSEQ multiplex PCR; TCRdb stores just in-frame clones and leaves some out. The table lists almost 90,000 clones, around 87% of them singletons. This record comes from a study of OX40 agonist ivuxolimab in advanced cancers. About the study: An agonistic anti-OX40 (CD134) antibody, ivuxolimab, was used to treat the patients. Allowance was made for prior anti-PD-1, anti-PD-L1 or anti-CTLA-4 therapy, and about 44% had some. Points from the study as a whole: Researchers did not determine the expanded peripheral T cells' antigen specificity. More expanded clones were seen, on average, in CD8+ T cells than in CD4+.

Germline-derived CDR1 and CDR2 are SNHLY and FYNNEI. CDR3 length: 13 residues. V dropped 6 bases and J dropped 4 bases, with 12 bases sitting between them. The chain employs TRBV2 and TRBJ1-2; tentatively, D is TRBD1 (5 bases). This specimen consisted of CD4+ or CD8+ T cells sorted from blood, obtained in a trial of the OX40 agonist ivuxolimab. The receptor was isolated from an adult with an advanced solid tumor such as melanoma, head and neck, liver or kidney cancer. The CDR3: CASREDTRYGYTF. The CDR3 DNA reads as TGTGCCAGCAGAGAGGACACCCGCTATGGCTACACCTTC.